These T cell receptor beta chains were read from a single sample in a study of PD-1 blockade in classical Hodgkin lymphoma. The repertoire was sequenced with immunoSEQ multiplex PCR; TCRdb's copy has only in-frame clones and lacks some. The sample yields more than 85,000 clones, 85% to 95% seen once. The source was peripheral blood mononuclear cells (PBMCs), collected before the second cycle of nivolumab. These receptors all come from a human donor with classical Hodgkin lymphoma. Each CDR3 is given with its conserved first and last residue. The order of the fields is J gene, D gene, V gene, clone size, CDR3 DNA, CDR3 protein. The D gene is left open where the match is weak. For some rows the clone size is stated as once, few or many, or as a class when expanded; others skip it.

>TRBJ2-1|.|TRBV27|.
TGTGCCAGCACCCGAGGTCGTGAGCAGTTCTTC
CASTRGREQFF
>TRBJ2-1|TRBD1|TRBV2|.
TGTGCCAGCAGTTCCCCCTCAGGGACAGGGGGGGTGTCCTACAATGAGCAGTTCTTC
CASSSPSGTGGVSYNEQFF
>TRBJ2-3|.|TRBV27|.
TGTGCCAGCAGTTTTTTCGGTGATACGCAGTATTTT
CASSFFGDTQYF
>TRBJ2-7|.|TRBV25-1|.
TGTGCCAGCAGTGGTACATACTCCTACGAGCAGTACTTC
CASSGTYSYEQYF
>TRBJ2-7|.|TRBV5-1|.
TGCGCCAGCAGCTTTAGCGGAACCTCCTACGAGCAGTACTTC
CASSFSGTSYEQYF
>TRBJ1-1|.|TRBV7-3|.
TGTGCCAGCAGCTTAAATCCAGGCCTGAACACTGAAGCTTTCTTT
CASSLNPGLNTEAFF
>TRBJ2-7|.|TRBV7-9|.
TGTGCCAGCAGCTTCACAGGAGGAAGTCCCTCCTACGAGCAGTACTTC
CASSFTGGSPSYEQYF
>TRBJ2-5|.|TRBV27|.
TGTGCCAGCAGTTTTATAAGCGCCCAGGAGACCCAGTACTTC
CASSFISAQETQYF
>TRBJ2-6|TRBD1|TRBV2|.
TGTGCCAGCAGCCCCGGACAGGGGAGGCGGGGGGCCAACGTCCTGACTTTC
CASSPGQGRRGANVLTF
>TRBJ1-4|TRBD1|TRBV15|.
TGTGCCACCAGCAGCCCCCCGGGACAGGGTTTTCCCCTCGGTAATGAAAAACTGTTTTTT
CATSSPPGQGFPLGNEKLFF
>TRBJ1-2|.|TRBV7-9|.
TGTGCCAGCAGCTTAGACAGTGGCCCTTATGGCTACACCTTC
CASSLDSGPYGYTF
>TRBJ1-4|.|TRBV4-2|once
TGTGCCAGCAGCCAAGCCCGGGGAGTCAATGAAAAACTGTTTTTT
CASSQARGVNEKLFF
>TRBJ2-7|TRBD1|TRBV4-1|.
TGCGCCAGCAGCCGAGGCCGGGGACAGGGGAGGACGGGGCAGTACTTC
CASSRGRGQGRTGQYF
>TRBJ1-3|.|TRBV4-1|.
TGCGCCAGCAGCCAGCCCAGGGCCACCGGGACCATATATTTT
CASSQPRATGTIYF
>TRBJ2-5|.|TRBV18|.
TGTGCCAGCTCACCGCAAGTCCAAGAGACCCAGTACTTC
CASSPQVQETQYF
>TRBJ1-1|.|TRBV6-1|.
TGTGCCAGCAGGGGCGGGGGGAGGCCTTTCTTT
CASRGGGRPFF
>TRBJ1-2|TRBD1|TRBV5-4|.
TGTGCCAGCAGCCCCCGAGGGGGCGGCTATGGCTACACCTTC
CASSPRGGGYGYTF
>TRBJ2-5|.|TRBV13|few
TGTGCCAGCAGCTGGGGGGAGACCCAGTACTTC
CASSWGETQYF
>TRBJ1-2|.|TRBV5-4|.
TGTGCCAGCAGCTTAGCTACGGGGATGAACTATGGCTACACCTTC
CASSLATGMNYGYTF
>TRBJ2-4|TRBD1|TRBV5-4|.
TGTGCCAGCAGCCCAAACAGGGGGGCTGCCAAAAACATTCAGTACTTC
CASSPNRGAAKNIQYF
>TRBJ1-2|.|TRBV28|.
TGTGCCAGCAGTTACATAACAGGGAACTATGGCTACACCTTC
CASSYITGNYGYTF
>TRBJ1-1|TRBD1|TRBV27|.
TGTGCCAGCAGACAGGGGGCGACGATCGTAACTGAAGCTTTCTTT
CASRQGATIVTEAFF
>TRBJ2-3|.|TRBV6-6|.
TGTGCCAGCTCTAGCAGGGTTTCGGTGAGCACAGATACGCAGTATTTT
CASSSRVSVSTDTQYF
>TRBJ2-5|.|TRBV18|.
TGTGCCAGCGCGGACAGAGGCGAGACCCAGTACTTC
CASADRGETQYF
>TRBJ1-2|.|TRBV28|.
TGTGCCAGCAGTTTATCGTTAGGGTTGACATATGGCTACACCTTC
CASSLSLGLTYGYTF
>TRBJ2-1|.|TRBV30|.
TGTGCCTGGACCGCGACTACCGAGCAGTTCTTC
CAWTATTEQFF
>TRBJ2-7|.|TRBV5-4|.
TGTGCCAGCAGCTCACGGGATACCTACGAGCAGTACTTC
CASSSRDTYEQYF
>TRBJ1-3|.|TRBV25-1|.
TGTGCCAGCAGTGAATTCGGTCTTTCCGGCTCCGGAAACACCATATATTTT
CASSEFGLSGSGNTIYF
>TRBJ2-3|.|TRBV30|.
TGTGCCTGGATCGACGGCTATACGCAGTATTTT
CAWIDGYTQYF
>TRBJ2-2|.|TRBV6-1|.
TGTGCCAGCAGAGATGACAGACGTAACACCGGGGAGCTGTTTTTT
CASRDDRRNTGELFF
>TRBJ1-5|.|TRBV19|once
TGTGCCAGTAGTATTAGGGGGGATCAGCCCCAGCATTTT
CASSIRGDQPQHF
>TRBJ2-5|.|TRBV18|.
TGTGCCAGCTCACCCCAGCCGTGGCAAGAGACCCAGTACTTC
CASSPQPWQETQYF
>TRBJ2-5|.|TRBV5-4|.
TGTGCCAGCAGCGGGGTGGCAGGGGACGAGACCCAGTACTTC
CASSGVAGDETQYF
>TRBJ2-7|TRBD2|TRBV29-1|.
TGCAGCGGACTAGCGGGAGACGAGCAGTACTTC
CSGLAGDEQYF
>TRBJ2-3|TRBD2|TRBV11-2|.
TGTGCCAGCAGCTTAGGCACTAGCGCTTCCACAGATACGCAGTATTTT
CASSLGTSASTDTQYF
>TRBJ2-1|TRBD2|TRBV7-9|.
TGTGCCAGCAGCTCTCTAGCGGGGAACTCCTACAATGAGCAGTTCTTC
CASSSLAGNSYNEQFF
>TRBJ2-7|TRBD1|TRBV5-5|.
TGTGCCAGCAGTTCGGGACAGGGGGAATACGAGCAGTACTTC
CASSSGQGEYEQYF
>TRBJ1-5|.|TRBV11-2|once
TGTGCCAGCAGCTTAGCTCTTGGACAGAATCAGCCCCAGCATTTT
CASSLALGQNQPQHF
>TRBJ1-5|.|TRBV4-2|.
TGTGCCAGCAGCCAAGTAGGGAGCAATCAGCCCCAGCATTTT
CASSQVGSNQPQHF
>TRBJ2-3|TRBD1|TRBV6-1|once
TGTGCCAGCAGTGAACTACTGACAGGGATAAACACAGATACGCAGTATTTT
CASSELLTGINTDTQYF
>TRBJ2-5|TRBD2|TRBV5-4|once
TGTGCCAGCAGCACCTCTAGCGGGAGAAGCGAGGAGACCCAGTACTTC
CASSTSSGRSEETQYF
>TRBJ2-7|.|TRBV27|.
TGTGCCAGCAGTTTATCCACAACGAGTGGGTACGAGCAGTACTTC
CASSLSTTSGYEQYF
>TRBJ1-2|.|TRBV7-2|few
TGTGCCAGCAGCCGTGGAAACTATGGCTACACCTTC
CASSRGNYGYTF
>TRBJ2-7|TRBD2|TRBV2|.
TGTGCCAGCACCCTCCTAGCGGGAGGGCCTTCGTACGAGCAGTACTTC
CASTLLAGGPSYEQYF
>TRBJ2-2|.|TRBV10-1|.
TGCGCCAGCAGTTGGACTGGCACCGGGGAGCTGTTTTTT
CASSWTGTGELFF
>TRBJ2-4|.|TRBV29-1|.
TGCAGCGTTGAATTGGGGCTAAGGAACATTCAGTACTTC
CSVELGLRNIQYF
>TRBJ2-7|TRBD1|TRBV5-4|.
TGTGCCAGCAGATTCCGGGACAGGGACTCCTACGAGCAGTACTTC
CASRFRDRDSYEQYF
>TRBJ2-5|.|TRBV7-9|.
TGTGCCAGCAGCTTTGAAGGGACTGAAGGGGAGACCCAGTACTTC
CASSFEGTEGETQYF
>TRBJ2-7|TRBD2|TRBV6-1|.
TGTGCCAGCAGGGGACTAGCCAATCTGTACTACGAGCAGTACTTC
CASRGLANLYYEQYF
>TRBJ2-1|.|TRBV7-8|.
TGTGCCAGCAGCATAGGGGGAGGTCTCTACAATGAGCAGTTCTTC
CASSIGGGLYNEQFF
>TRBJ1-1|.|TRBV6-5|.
TGTGCCAGCAGTTACGGGACGCTGAACACTGAAGCTTTCTTT
CASSYGTLNTEAFF